This TCR beta chain was found in a study of OX40 agonist ivuxolimab in advanced cancers. Looking at the study overall: Partial responses were achieved by three patients, of whom one had hepatocellular carcinoma and two had cutaneous melanoma.

At baseline, cycle 4 day 1, and cycle 7 day 1, blood was sampled. V was pared by 2 bases and J by 8 bases, with 4 bases of the junction left unmatched. The CDR3 is made up of 14 amino acids. Germline V gives CDR1 MNHEY, CDR2 SVGAGI. TCRdb's table, derived via immunoSEQ multiplex PCR, lists solely in-frame clones and lacks some. The sample consists of about 64,000 clones, around 90% of them appearing once. General study findings and limits: Among the lowest peripheral clonal expansion occurred in 0.1-3.0 mg/kg partial responders. Some patients without response likewise showed low normalized clonal expansion.

As regards this clone: Its antigen is currently unknown.

This receptor was taken from an adult with an advanced solid tumor such as melanoma, head and neck, liver or kidney cancer. The V and J genes are TRBV6-5 and TRBJ2-7, with TRBD2 matching over 12 bases. The sequencing used CD4+ or CD8+ T cells sorted from blood, collected in a trial of the OX40 agonist ivuxolimab. The CDR3 protein is CASSYGGLAGQQYF. The CDR3 coding sequence is TGTGCCAGCAGTTACGGGGGACTAGCGGGCCAGCAGTACTTC.